This T cell receptor (beta chain) was obtained from a study of T cells in women clearing cervical HPV infection. Sequencing was performed with immunoSEQ multiplex PCR; in TCRdb, only in-frame clones are kept and a portion is missing. The data show about 23,000 clones, and the top ten clones hold approximately 2.5%. Prevalent HPV16 infections were excluded; only incident single HPV16 infections included. This CDR3 contains 14 residues. Germline V gene sequence: CDR1 LNHDA, CDR2 SQIVND (reference sequence). Trimming pared 6 bases from V and 0 bases from J, leaving 8 bases between. A word on this clone: The missing CDR3 end, 3 residues past where the read stops, is filled in from the germline J gene.

V gene TRBV19 combines with J gene TRBJ2-2; weak D call: TRBD2 (5 bases). This clonotype was obtained from a woman aged 18 to 75 with a cervical HPV16 infection that either progressed to CIN3+ or cleared (not recorded which). The sequenced sample consisted of blood buffy coat. The DNA read from the CDR3 is TGTGCCAGTAGGACGGGGACGAACACCGGGGAG. This gives the protein CASRTGTNTGE. The complete CDR3 sequence is CASRTGTNTGELFF.